This entry is about one T cell receptor beta chain. This clonotype has only a few counts. This receptor's antigen is unknown. No much larger clone is present one base from it, and per-base qualities are unavailable. Taken with the paper, the label for time point translates to: 45 days after influenza vaccine administration. The data were obtained in a study of response to subunit inactivated influenza vaccine (dated by TCRdb to the late 2010s). In the study overall: To follow how T cells responded to a trivalent subunit inactivated influenza vaccine, the researchers relied on deep quantitative profiling of the T cell receptor repertoire.

The paper as a whole reports these results and caveats: The authors suggested that each seasonal influenza vaccination may recruit only a limited number of new T cells.

Library preparation used RT-PCR. The reads were generated on an Illumina HiSeq 2500. TCRdb's own reprocessing of the public reads used fastp at Q25 and MiXCR and kept productive beta chains. Entries that share a CDR3 protein sequence are merged under the most common genes and DNA. In this sample the table shows about 480,000 distinct CDR3 sequences, over 10% of which occur a single time. The ten largest clones add up to 13% of the sample. As encoded in the germline V gene, CDR1 is SGHRS while CDR2 is YFSETQ. V and J are trimmed by 8 bases and 0 bases, and the gene matches miss 5 bases of the junction. The CDR3 goes from the cysteine to the phenylalanine over 14 residues. Just CDR3 DNA is preserved here, 42 bases in frame from base 1.

This clonotype originated in a man between 50 and 59 years old who received an inactivated influenza vaccine. Donor details come from another sample of the same person, matched by shared clones. The chain uses TRBV5-1 and TRBJ2-1; 7 bases in the junction line up with TRBD2. The sample consisted of PBMCs from blood, taken about 40 days after vaccination. The DNA is as follows: TGCGCCAGTGCGCTAGCGGACTCCTACAATGAGCAGTTCTTC. This sequence encodes CASALADSYNEQFF.